The source of this TCR beta chain is a study of T cell repertoires in cytomegalovirus infection (dated 2019 in TCRdb). About the investigation overall: The HLA type of each donor mattered for the analysis, because public TCR beta signatures pointed to carriage of CMV infection along with the matching HLA type.

There are many counts of this clonotype. Its antigen is still unknown. No much larger clone exists at a distance of one base, and base qualities are not known. The full study reports these points: The ex vivo response was dominated by HLA-C-restricted CMV-specific TCR beta clonotypes, which also provided the single most frequent clonotype in two of eight donors. In both this cohort and an independent cohort of a few hundred donors, the cumulative frequency of public TCR beta family members distinguished carriers of CMV infection plus the relevant HLA type.

The run used an Illumina HiSeq 1500. TCRdb ran its own pipeline on the public reads, namely fastp trimming at Q25 and MiXCR clone calling, and kept in-frame beta chains. Identical CDR3 proteins give one entry, which carries the most common genes and DNA. Within this sample are some 300,000 distinct CDR3 sequences, with roughly 17% of them counted one time only. Of the sample, about 12% falls within the top ten clones. Trimming removed 0 bases from V and 3 bases from J, leaving 5 bases between the germline ends. The germline V gene specifies SGHTA as CDR1 and FQGNSA as CDR2. The CDR3 holds 14 amino acids from the cysteine to the phenylalanine. Solely the CDR3 DNA is kept, with 42 bases framed from the first base.

The source of this sequence is a human donor in good health (CMV status not recorded). Some clones in this sample may be carry-over from other donors' samples. The rearranged chain carries TRBV7-2 and TRBJ1-4; the D gene assignment is ambiguous. Sequencing was carried out using PBMCs. The bases read TGTGCCAGCAGCTTAGCCCGGTCTAATGAAAAACTGTTTTTT. The encoded protein is CASSLARSNEKLFF.